Following are 20 T cell receptor beta chains from one sample sequenced in a study of vaccination effects on CD4 cells after COVID-19. Repertoires were generated with immunoSEQ multiplex PCR, while TCRdb's copy carries only in-frame clones and drops some. The sample consists of some 77,000 clones, approximately 70% of them appearing once. No antigen has been assigned to these receptors. After expansion with viral peptide pools in the ViraFEST assay, antigen-specific CD4+ T cells were sequenced. The culture ran for 10 to 11 days, and then CD4+ T cells were isolated. Nucleocapsid antibodies were negative in the vaccine recipients, who had never had SARS-CoV-2 infection. The sequencing here drew on CD4+ T cells from PBMCs cultured with HCoV-OC43 spike peptides, taken before COVID-19 vaccination. Indicated subset: HCoV-OC43 spike overlapping peptide pool stimulation. Every receptor here comes from a human donor who received a COVID-19 vaccine.

The chain employs TRBV2 and TRBJ1-5, with D unresolved. CDR1 is SNHLY, CDR2 FYNNEI, per germline. Trimming stripped 5 bases from V and 0 bases from J, with 5 bases between. CDR3 length: 13 residues. The CDR3 protein is CASSTPSNQPQHF. The CDR3 region has the DNA TGTGCCAGCAGTACACCTAGCAATCAGCCCCAGCATTTT. Using reference TRBV2 and TRBJ1-5 for the parts outside the CDR3, the full variable domain is EPEVTQTPSHQVTQMGQEVILRCVPISNHLYFYWYRQILGQKVEFLVSFYNNEISEKSEIFDDQFSVERPDGSNFTLKIRSTKLEDSAMYFCASSTPSNQPQHFGDGTRLSIL.

This clone has a handful of counts. V gene TRBV4-3 combines with J gene TRBJ1-2; 8 bases agree with TRBD1. Germline CDR1 reads LGHNA; CDR2 reads YSLEER. Trimming at V came to 1 base and at J to 8 bases, leaving 9 bases not matched to a gene. CDR3 length: 15 residues. The CDR3 DNA reads as TGCGCCAGCAGCCAAGCCTGGACAGGGTTGGGAGGCTACACCTTC. Encoded protein: CASSQAWTGLGGYTF.

The chain couples TRBV18 to TRBJ2-3; perhaps D is TRBD1 or TRBD2 (5 bases each). Germline V gene data show CDR1 as KGHSH and CDR2 as LQKENI. The CDR3 extends over 13 amino acids. V lost 3 bases and J 2 bases, leaving 6 bases between the germline ends. CDR3 in DNA: TGTGCCAGCTCACCCGGGGCCACAGATACGCAGTATTTT. Protein sequence: CASSPGATDTQYF.

This chain links TRBV7-3 with TRBJ2-1, with TRBD2 matching over 11 bases. V trimming: 2 bases; J trimming: 7 bases; junction bases outside the gene matches: 7. The CDR3 sequence is 16 residues long. CDR1 SGHTA and CDR2 FQGTGA come from the germline V gene. Here the CDR3 reads CASSLGPSGGQNEQFF. In DNA form, the CDR3 reads TGTGCCAGCAGCTTAGGGCCTAGCGGGGGGCAGAATGAGCAGTTCTTC.

This chain links TRBV27 with TRBJ1-5; maybe TRBD1 (5 bases). The germline V gene has CDR1 MNHEY and CDR2 SMNVEV (reference sequence). V was trimmed by 6 bases and J by 5 bases, leaving 17 bases between them. This CDR3 contains 15 residues. The CDR3 sequence is CASRLGGSGDQPQHF. The CDR3 nucleotides are TGTGCCAGCAGGTTGGGGGGAAGTGGCGATCAGCCCCAGCATTTT.

This sequence joins TRBV10-2 and TRBJ1-6; tentatively, D is TRBD1 (5 bases). This CDR3 comprises 14 residues. CDR1 is WSHSY, CDR2 SAAADI, per germline. The V gene lost 6 bases and the J gene lost 6 bases, with 12 bases spanning the gap. CDR3 protein: CASRKGDFNSPLHF. The CDR3 DNA follows: TGCGCCAGCAGGAAAGGGGATTTTAATTCACCCCTCCACTTT.

This chain uses TRBV28 with TRBJ1-1; weak D call: TRBD1 (5 bases). CDR1 is MDHEN, CDR2 SYDVKM, per germline. The V gene lost 2 bases and the J gene lost 8 bases, with 9 bases spanning the gap. The CDR3 has 12 residues. The DNA for the CDR3 is TGTGCCAGCAGTTTAGCCAGGGTCGAAGCTTTCTTT. Translating gives CASSLARVEAFF.

This clone was found a few times. CDR3 sequence reads: CASSYELAGGAYGYTF. The CDR3 bases are TGTGCCAGCAGTTACGAGCTGGCAGGGGGCGCCTATGGCTACACCTTC. The chain uses TRBV6-5 and TRBJ1-2, with 8 bases identical to TRBD1. V dropped 2 bases and J dropped 4; count of bases not matched to a gene: 9. CDR1 MNHEY and CDR2 SVGAGI come from the germline V gene. There are 16 residues in the CDR3.

The rearrangement links TRBV6-6 to TRBJ2-3; TRBD1 might be the D (5 bases). V lost 2 bases and J 0 bases, leaving 9 bases between the germline ends. CDR1 is MNHNY and CDR2 is SVGAGI in the germline V gene (reference sequence). The length of the CDR3 is 15 residues. The CDR3 region has the DNA TGTGCCAGCAGTTACAGGGGAACAAGCACAGATACGCAGTATTTT. Translating it yields CASSYRGTSTDTQYF.

The chain links TRBV27 to TRBJ2-5; the match to TRBD1 covers 7 bases. CDR3 length: 13 residues. Germline V gives CDR1 MNHEY, CDR2 SMNVEV (reference sequence). The V segment lost 5 bases and the J segment 5 bases; nucleotides outside the gene matches: 5. The CDR3 sequence is CASSKQGWETQYF. DNA for the CDR3: TGTGCCAGCAGTAAACAGGGGTGGGAGACCCAGTACTTC.

This clone was counted only a few times. This chain uses TRBV19 with TRBJ2-2; D is unresolved. Germline values: CDR1 LNHDA, CDR2 SQIVND (reference sequence). This CDR3 spans 15 amino acids. V was cut by 3 bases and J by 0 bases, with 8 bases left in between. The CDR3 protein is CASSMRPTNTGELFF. The CDR3 region has the DNA TGTGCCAGTAGTATGAGACCGACGAACACCGGGGAGCTGTTTTTT.

The CDR3 coding sequence is TGCAGCGTAGCTACAGGAAACACCATATATTTT. It specifies CSVATGNTIYF. The chain links TRBV29-1 to TRBJ1-3; D is uncertain. CDR3 length: 11 residues. CDR1 and CDR2 from the germline V gene are SQVTM and ANQGSEA. V lost 6 bases, J lost 4 bases, and 7 bases lay in between.

The chain links TRBV7-7 to TRBJ2-2; D could derive from TRBD1 or TRBD2 (7 bases each). The CDR3 is made up of 15 amino acids. Germline CDR1 reads SSHAT; CDR2 reads FNYEAQ (reference sequence). V was shortened by 5 bases and J by 5 bases, with 15 bases between the two germline ends. The CDR3 sequence: CASSRGRGQTGELFF. CDR3 DNA sequence: TGTGCCAGCAGCCGAGGGAGGGGGCAAACCGGGGAGCTGTTTTTT.

The rearrangement uses TRBV19 and TRBJ1-2; perhaps TRBD1 as D (5 bases). The CDR3 extends over 15 amino acids. The ends were cut back, 8 bases at V and 7 bases at J, with 23 bases in the middle. Germline-derived CDR1 and CDR2 are LNHDA and SQIVND (reference sequence). The DNA for the CDR3 is TGTGCCAGTGAAAAGACCGGGACGCCGAAAGCTGGCTACACCTTC. This encodes CASEKTGTPKAGYTF.

This chain connects TRBV6-5 to TRBJ2-3; 9 bases map to TRBD2. The CDR3 contains 15 residues. Germline V gives CDR1 MNHEY, CDR2 SVGAGI. V trimming: 6 bases; J trimming: 5 bases; junction bases outside the gene matches: 9. CDR3 region: CASSEPAGGGDTQYF. The CDR3 region has the DNA TGTGCCAGCAGCGAGCCAGCGGGGGGAGGAGATACGCAGTATTTT.

CDR3 in amino acids: CASRLRPGGNNEKLFF. DNA of the CDR3: TGCGCCAGCAGGCTGCGTCCGGGGGGGAATAATGAAAAACTGTTTTTT. This chain joins TRBV5-1 and TRBJ1-4; D might be TRBD1 (5 bases). The CDR3 sequence is 16 residues long. Trimming stripped 5 bases from V and 4 bases from J, with 18 bases between. Germline V gene lookup returns CDR1 SGHRS and CDR2 YFSETQ.

The chain recombines TRBV10-2 with TRBJ1-1, with 8 positions matching TRBD1. Germline V gene data show CDR1 as WSHSY and CDR2 as SAAADI. V lost 5 bases to trimming and J lost 1 base; unmatched junction nucleotides: 3. The CDR3 consists of 14 residues. CDR3 in DNA: TGCGCCAGCAGTAACAGGGGGGCGAACACTGAAGCTTTCTTT. Translated, it gives CASSNRGANTEAFF.

The chain carries TRBV19 and TRBJ2-3; D is uncertain. CDR3 length equals 12 residues. Looked up from germline, CDR1 is LNHDA and CDR2 is SQIVND (reference sequence). Deletions cut 7 bases from V and 0 bases from J, with 5 bases between. CDR3 nucleotide sequence: TGTGCCAGTATAGGTAGCACAGATACGCAGTATTTT. Protein: CASIGSTDTQYF. Using reference TRBV19 and TRBJ2-3 for the parts outside the CDR3, the full variable domain is DGGITQSPKYLFRKEGQNVTLSCEQNLNHDAMYWYRQDPGQGLRLIYYSQIVNDFQKGDIAEGYSVSREKKESFPLTVTSAQKNPTAFYLCASIGSTDTQYFGPGTRLTVL.

This clone was seen more than once but under ten times. The gene calls are TRBV6-5 and TRBJ1-2, with a possible D match to TRBD1 (5 bases). Germline V CDR1 and CDR2: MNHEY, SVGAGI. CDR3 size: 14 residues. The V gene lost 7 bases and the J gene lost 3 bases, with 15 bases spanning the gap. This chain's CDR3 is CASTFRQSYYGYTF. The DNA of the CDR3 is TGTGCCAGCACTTTTCGACAGTCCTACTATGGCTACACCTTC.

The table lists this clone with a count of one. V usage is TRBV5-6 and J usage is TRBJ2-2, with D possibly being TRBD1 or TRBD2 (5 bases each). The V end lost 4 bases, the J end lost 0 bases, and 10 bases lay between the germline ends. This CDR3 contains 15 residues. Germline V gene sequence: CDR1 SGHDT, CDR2 YYEEEE. The CDR3 spells CASSDGDPNTGELFF. The DNA for the CDR3 is TGTGCCAGCAGCGACGGGGACCCGAACACCGGGGAGCTGTTTTTT. The variable domain in full, with the rest retrieved from reference TRBV5-6 and TRBJ2-2, is DAGVTQSPTHLIKTRGQQVTLRCSPKSGHDTVSWYQQALGQGPQFIFQYYEEEERQRGNFPDRFSGHQFPNYSSELNVNALLLGDSALYLCASSDGDPNTGELFFGEGSRLTVL.